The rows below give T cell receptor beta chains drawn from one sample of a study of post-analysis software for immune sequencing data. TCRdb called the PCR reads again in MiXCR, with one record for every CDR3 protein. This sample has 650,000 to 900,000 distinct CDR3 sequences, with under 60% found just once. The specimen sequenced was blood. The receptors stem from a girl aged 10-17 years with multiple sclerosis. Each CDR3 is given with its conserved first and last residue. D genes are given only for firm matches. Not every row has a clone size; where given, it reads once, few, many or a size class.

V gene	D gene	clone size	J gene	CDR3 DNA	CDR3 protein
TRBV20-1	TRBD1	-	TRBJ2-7	TGCAGTGCTAGAACTGACAGGGAGACTGACGAGCAGTACTTC	CSARTDRETDEQYF
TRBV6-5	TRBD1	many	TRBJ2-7	TGTGCCAGCAGTCGGGACAGCACCTACGAGCAGTACTTC	CASSRDSTYEQYF
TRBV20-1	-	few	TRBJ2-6	TGCAGTGCTAGAGATACGAAAGGGGCTGGGGCCAACGTCCTGACTTTC	CSARDTKGAGANVLTF
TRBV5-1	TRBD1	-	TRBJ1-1	TGCGCCAGCAGCTACGGACAGGGGGCATCGAACACTGAAGCTTTCTTT	CASSYGQGASNTEAFF
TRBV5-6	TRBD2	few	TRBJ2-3	TGTGCCAGCAGCTTGTCCGGACCGGGAGGTTTGTCAGATACGCAGTATTTT	CASSLSGPGGLSDTQYF
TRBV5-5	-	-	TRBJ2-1	TGTGCCAGCAGTCGAGAAATAGTGGGAGGCCCTCTCAATGAGCAGTTCTTC	CASSREIVGGPLNEQFF
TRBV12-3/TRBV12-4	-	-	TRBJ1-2	TGTGCCAGTGACGACCCAGCCGCTAACTATGGCTACACCTTC	CASDDPAANYGYTF
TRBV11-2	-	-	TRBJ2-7	TGTGCCAGCAGCTTAGACGACAGATACGAGCAGTACTTC	CASSLDDRYEQYF
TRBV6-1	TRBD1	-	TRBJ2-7	TGTGCCAGCAGGCCGGACAGGGGGGGAGTCGACGAGCAGTACTTC	CASRPDRGGVDEQYF
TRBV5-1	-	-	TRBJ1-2	TGCGCCAGCAGCCGATTACAGGGATCGGCTGGCTACACCTTC	CASSRLQGSAGYTF
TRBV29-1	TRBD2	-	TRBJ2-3	TGCAGCGTTGGTAGGGCTAGCGGGCGCACAGATACGCAGTATTTT	CSVGRASGRTDTQYF
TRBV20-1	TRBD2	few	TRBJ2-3	TGCAGTGCTAGAGAGCGGGAGGGCCGAGGAGATACGCAGTATTTT	CSAREREGRGDTQYF
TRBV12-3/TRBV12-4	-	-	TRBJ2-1	TGTGCCAGCAGGGGGCCAGGGTACAATGAGCAGTTCTTC	CASRGPGYNEQFF
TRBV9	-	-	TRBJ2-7	TGTGCCAGCAGCGTAGGCGCCGTGGGTATGGGCGAGCAGTACTTC	CASSVGAVGMGEQYF
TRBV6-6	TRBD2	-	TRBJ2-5	TGTGCCAGCAGCCCCCTAGCGGGGGAGCTCCAAGAGACCCAGTACTTC	CASSPLAGELQETQYF
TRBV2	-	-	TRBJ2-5	TGTGCCAGCAGTGGGGAGCACCAAGAGACCCAGTACTTC	CASSGEHQETQYF
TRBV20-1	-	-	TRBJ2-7	TGCAGTGCTAGACAATCGAGCTCCTACGAGCAGTACTTC	CSARQSSSYEQYF
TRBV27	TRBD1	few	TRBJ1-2	TGTGCCAGCAGTTTTAGGGGGCCAGGGTTTGGCTACACCTTC	CASSFRGPGFGYTF
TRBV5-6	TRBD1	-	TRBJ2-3	TGTGCCAGCAGCTTGGGGACAGGGTGGACAGATACGCAGTATTTT	CASSLGTGWTDTQYF
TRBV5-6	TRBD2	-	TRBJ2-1	TGTGCCAGCAGCCCGACTAGCCCCGAATATGAGCAGTTCTTC	CASSPTSPEYEQFF
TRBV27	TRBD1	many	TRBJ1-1	TGTGCCAGCAGTGGAAGACAGGGCAACACTGAAGCTTTCTTT	CASSGRQGNTEAFF
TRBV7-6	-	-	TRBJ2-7	TGTGCCAGCAGCCCCTACAGCGGGCGAGCCTACGAGCAGTACTTC	CASSPYSGRAYEQYF
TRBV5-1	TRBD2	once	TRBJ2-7	TGCGCCAGCAGCTGCGGGACTAGTGCCTACGAGCAGTACTTC	CASSCGTSAYEQYF
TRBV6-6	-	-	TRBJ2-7	TGTGCCAGCAGTTACCGTGGGCCGCGGGGCTACAATGAGCAGTACTTC	CASSYRGPRGYNEQYF
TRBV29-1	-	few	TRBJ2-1	TGCAGCGTTGTTTGGCGGGACCGAAATGAGCAGTTCTTC	CSVVWRDRNEQFF
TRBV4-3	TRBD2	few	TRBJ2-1	TGCGCCAGCAGCCAAGACTGGACTAGCAACAATGAGCAGTTCTTC	CASSQDWTSNNEQFF
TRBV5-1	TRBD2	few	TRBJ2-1	TGCGCCAGCAGGCCGGGACTAGCGGGAATGGATGAGCAGTTCTTC	CASRPGLAGMDEQFF
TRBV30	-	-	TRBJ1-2	TGTGCCTGGAGTGTACCAAGGTACCCTAGTGACGGCTACACCTTC	CAWSVPRYPSDGYTF
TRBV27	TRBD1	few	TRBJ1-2	TGTGCCAGCAGTTTCACTGGACAGGGGGGTGGCTACACCTTC	CASSFTGQGGGYTF
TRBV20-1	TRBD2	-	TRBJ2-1	TGCAGTGCTGTTCCTAGCGGGCGCTACAATGAGCAGTTCTTC	CSAVPSGRYNEQFF
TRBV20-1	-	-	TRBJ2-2	TGCAGTGCTAGAGTACGAGGGGCTAGGACCAGGGAGCTGTTTTTT	CSARVRGARTRELFF
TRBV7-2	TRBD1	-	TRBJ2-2	TGTGCCAGCAGCCGCAACCCCCAGGGGGCAAACACCGGGGAGCTGTTTTTT	CASSRNPQGANTGELFF
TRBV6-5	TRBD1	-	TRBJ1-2	TGTGCCAGCGGCCCTGGGGGACAGGGCCTAAACTATGGCTACACCTTC	CASGPGGQGLNYGYTF
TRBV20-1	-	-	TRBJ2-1	TGCAGTGCCCTACAGGGTAACAATGAGCAGTTCTTC	CSALQGNNEQFF
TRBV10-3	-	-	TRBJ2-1	TGTGCCATCAGTGAGACCAATGAGCAGTTCTTC	CAISETNEQFF
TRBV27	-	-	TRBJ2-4	TGTGCCAGCAGTTTATGGAGGCAGTACTTC	CASSLWRQYF
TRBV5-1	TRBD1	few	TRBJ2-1	TGCGCCAGCAGCTTGGTAGGGACAGGACACAATGAGCAGTTCTTC	CASSLVGTGHNEQFF
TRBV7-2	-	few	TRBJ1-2	TGTGCCAGCAGCTTAGCGCGGGCAGGGGAAGGCTACACCTTC	CASSLARAGEGYTF
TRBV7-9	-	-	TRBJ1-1	TGTGCCAGCAGCCGCCCCACGGGAGGCACTGAAGCTTTCTTT	CASSRPTGGTEAFF
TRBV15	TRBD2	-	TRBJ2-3	TGTGCCACCAGCGGACCTAGCGGGAGTTCGACAGATACGCAGTATTTT	CATSGPSGSSTDTQYF
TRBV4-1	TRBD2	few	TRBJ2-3	TGCGCCAGCAGCCAAGAGAGAGGACTAGCCGTTGATACGCAGTATTTT	CASSQERGLAVDTQYF
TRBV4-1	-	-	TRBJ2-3	TGCGCCAGCAGCCATAGCGCCTCTAGCACAGATACGCAGTATTTT	CASSHSASSTDTQYF
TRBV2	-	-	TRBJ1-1	TGTGCCAGCAGTTTCACAATGGACACTGAAGCTTTCTTT	CASSFTMDTEAFF
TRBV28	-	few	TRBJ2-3	TGTGCCAGCAGTTTGCCAGGCCGCACAGATACGCAGTATTTT	CASSLPGRTDTQYF
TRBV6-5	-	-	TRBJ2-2	TGTGCCAGCAGTGAGGGGTTAAGCGGGGAGCTGTTTTTT	CASSEGLSGELFF
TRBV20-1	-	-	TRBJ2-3	TGCAGTGCTAGAGAGGCGGGACCCACAGATACGCAGTATTTT	CSAREAGPTDTQYF
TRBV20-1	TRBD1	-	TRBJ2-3	TGCAGTGCTCCCGGGACAGGGGCCTCCCGATTCCCCACAGATACGCAGTATTTT	CSAPGTGASRFPTDTQYF
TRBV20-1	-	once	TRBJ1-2	TGCAGTGCTTGGGGACAAGGAGGCTACACCTTC	CSAWGQGGYTF
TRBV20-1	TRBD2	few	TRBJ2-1	TGCAGTGCCGTTCCCCCAGCGGGAGAGCTGGAGCAGTTCTTC	CSAVPPAGELEQFF
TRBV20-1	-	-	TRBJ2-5	TGCAGTGCTCCCGTGGGGGTAAGCCAAGAGACCCAGTACTTC	CSAPVGVSQETQYF
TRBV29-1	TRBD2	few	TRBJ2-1	TGCAGCGTCATAGCGGGAACCATCTATGAGCAGTTCTTC	CSVIAGTIYEQFF
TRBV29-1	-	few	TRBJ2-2	TGCAGCGCCGGGACCCCGAACACCGGGGAGCTGTTTTTT	CSAGTPNTGELFF
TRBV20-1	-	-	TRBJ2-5	TGCAGTGCTAGTCTCCCACGTGTGGGAGTAACAGAGACCCAGTACTTC	CSASLPRVGVTETQYF
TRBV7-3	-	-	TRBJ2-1	TGTGCCAGCAGCTTAATAGCAGGGAACGGGCCCTACAATGAGCAGTTCTTC	CASSLIAGNGPYNEQFF
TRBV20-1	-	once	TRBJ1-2	TGCAGTGCTAGAGATCCTAGGGCAGTGGATGGCTACACCTTC	CSARDPRAVDGYTF
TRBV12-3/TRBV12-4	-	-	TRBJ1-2	TGTGCCAGCAGGGTATCGGGGGGCTCTGGCTATGGCTACACCTTC	CASRVSGGSGYGYTF
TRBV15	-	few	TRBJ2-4	TGTGCCACCAGCCTCGCGACCCCTGGGCCTGAGCAGTACTTC	CATSLATPGPEQYF
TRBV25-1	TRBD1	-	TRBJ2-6	TGTGCCAGCCTGGGGACAGGCTCTGGGGCCAACGTCCTGACTTTC	CASLGTGSGANVLTF
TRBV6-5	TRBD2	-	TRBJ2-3	TGTGCCAGCACCGGGAGGGGGGCAGATACGCAGTATTTT	CASTGRGADTQYF
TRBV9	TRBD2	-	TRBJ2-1	TGTGCCAGCAGCGTAGGGAGACTAGCGGGAGGTTACAATGAGCAGTTCTTC	CASSVGRLAGGYNEQFF